The clone carrying this T cell receptor (beta chain) was detected many times. These data are taken from a study of T-cell reconstitution after alpha-beta-depleted transplantation in children. This CDR3 is 12 amino acids long. V was pared by 3 bases and J by 13 bases, with 16 bases between. The germline V gene has CDR1 DFQATT and CDR2 SNEGSKA (reference sequence). Preparation of the TCRbeta library was carried out with unique molecular identifiers. TCRdb called the PCR reads again in MiXCR, with one record for every CDR3 protein. The sample gives hundreds of thousands of distinct CDR3 sequences, about an eighth of which show up once; 0.79% is in the top ten.

The rearrangement uses TRBV20-1 and TRBJ2-1; D is possibly TRBD1 or TRBD2 (6 bases each). The sequenced sample was PBMCs, obtained before TCRalphabeta/CD19-depleted stem cell transplant. This receptor was obtained from a girl aged 2 to 10 with congenital amegakaryocytic thrombocytopenia, due to receive a stem cell transplant. CDR3 DNA sequence: TGCAGTGCTAGCCCCCGAGGGGGAGGACAGTTCTTC. It encodes CSASPRGGGQFF.